A single sample gave rise to the 20 T cell receptor beta chains below, sequenced in a study of post-analysis software for immune sequencing data. Study-level points and caveats: Compared with controls, patients had more of roughly five TRBV segments, including TRBV5-6, TRBV5-1 and TRBV20-1.

Presence of unique molecular identifiers characterized the TCR beta cDNA libraries. MiXCR was run by TCRdb on the PCR reads, yielding one entry per CDR3 protein. The data show 550,000 to 700,000 distinct CDR3 sequences, 44% seen once. For these TCRs, the target antigens are not known. Sequences were obtained from blood. The source of these receptors is a girl between 5 and 17 years old with multiple sclerosis.

In its sample, this clonotype was seen a few times. This chain joins TRBV5-1 and TRBJ2-7, with TRBD1 matching over 8 bases. The trim removed 4 bases at V and 5 bases at J, leaving 8 bases unmatched. The CDR3 is 14 amino acids. Germline V lookup: CDR1 SGHRS, CDR2 YFSETQ. CDR3 DNA sequence: TGCGCCAGCAGCCTTGGACAGGGAAACCACGAGCAGTACTTC. It encodes CASSLGQGNHEQYF.

This clonotype was detected only a few times. This chain links TRBV29-1 with TRBJ2-7; maybe TRBD1 (5 bases). V lost 2 bases to trimming and J lost 3 bases, with 11 bases between them. The CDR3 is 13 residues long. Per the germline V gene, CDR1 is SQVTM and CDR2 is ANQGSEA. The CDR3 region has the DNA TGCAGCGTTGAACAGGGAACGGACTACGAGCAGTACTTC. Translated, it gives CSVEQGTDYEQYF.

V usage is TRBV6-1 and J usage is TRBJ2-1; 14 bases are shared with TRBD2. V lost 6 bases and J lost 3; bases outside the gene matches: 16. The germline V gene has CDR1 MNHNS and CDR2 SASEGT. CDR3 length: 20 amino acids. DNA of the CDR3: TGTGCCAGCAGCGGACAGGCTCGTACCGGGACTAGCGGGAGCTACAATGAGCAGTTCTTC. Translating it yields CASSGQARTGTSGSYNEQFF.

This clonotype was detected only a few times. The chain recombines TRBV20-1 with TRBJ2-1; D remains ambiguous. The germline V and J ends were trimmed by 3 bases and 5 bases, with 8 bases remaining between them. The CDR3 is 12 amino acids. CDR1 and CDR2 (germline): DFQATT, SNEGSKA (reference sequence). The CDR3 DNA reads as TGCAGTGCTAGGATCAAGAACAATGAGCAGTTCTTC. As protein: CSARIKNNEQFF.

The chain has TRBV12-3 or TRBV12-4 and TRBJ2-4, with TRBD1 matching 8 bases. CDR3 length equals 13 residues. The ends lost 5 bases at V and 13 bases at J; junction bases unmatched: 10. CDR3 region: CASSASGGGEQYF. For the CDR3, the DNA is TGTGCCAGCAGTGCATCAGGGGGCGGGGAGCAGTACTTC.

V usage is TRBV5-1 and J usage is TRBJ2-7, with D unclear. Trimming cost V 0 bases and J 5 bases, with 12 bases left between them. The CDR3 has 14 amino acids. Germline assignment: CDR1 SGHRS and CDR2 YFSETQ. CDR3 sequence (DNA): TGCGCCAGCAGCTTGGCCCGCCAGGCCCACGAGCAGTACTTC. Translating gives CASSLARQAHEQYF.

There are a few counts of this clonotype. The chain combines TRBV29-1 with TRBJ1-1; D is uncertain. Germline V lookup: CDR1 SQVTM, CDR2 ANQGSEA. The CDR3 sequence is 13 residues long. V gave up 2 bases and J gave up 0 bases, with 7 bases separating them. This CDR3 is CSVETPMNTEAFF. In nucleotides, the CDR3 is TGCAGCGTTGAAACACCCATGAACACTGAAGCTTTCTTT.

Of note for this clonotype: One end of the junction does not line up with germline, which may come from a read error. The chain employs TRBV10-3 and TRBJ1-2; no clear D. This CDR3 is built from 16 residues. Germline V lookup: CDR1 ENHRY, CDR2 SYGVKD. CDR3 residues: CAISETFEHNTAGYIF. The CDR3 DNA reads TGTGCCATCAGTGAAACGTTCGAGCACAACACTGCTGGCTACATCTTC.

V and J are TRBV20-1 and TRBJ1-2; 8 bases align to TRBD1. Germline trimming cut 3 bases from V and 7 bases from J; bases unmatched to any gene: 7. Germline assignment: CDR1 DFQATT and CDR2 SNEGSKA (reference sequence). The CDR3 spans 13 residues. The CDR3 bases are TGCAGTGCTAGGGACAGGACAGGGAGTGGCTACACCTTC. Residues: CSARDRTGSGYTF.

The chain is built from TRBV12-3 or TRBV12-4 and TRBJ2-4; no reliable D call. The better agreement between TRBJ2-7 and the DNA end casts doubt on the J call. The length of the CDR3 is 14 residues. CDR3 loop: CASSPNGFPYEQYV. The CDR3 DNA follows: TGTGCCAGCAGCCCGAACGGCTTCCCCTACGAGCAGTACGTC.

The chain combines TRBV7-2 with TRBJ2-1; D call uncertain. Germline loops: CDR1 SGHTA, CDR2 FQGNSA. This CDR3 contains 15 residues. Trimming stripped 1 base from V and 7 bases from J, with 14 bases between. CDR3 loop: CASSLVASFKNEQFF. CDR3 bases: TGTGCCAGCAGCTTAGTGGCTAGTTTTAAGAATGAGCAGTTCTTC.

The chain joins TRBV24-1 to TRBJ2-1, with D unclear. Germline values: CDR1 KGHDR, CDR2 SFDVKD. The CDR3 covers 14 residues. V was clipped by 1 base and J by 6 bases, with 9 bases between them. CDR3 residues: CATSDLLTGNEQFF. The CDR3 region has the DNA TGTGCCACCAGTGATTTATTGACGGGCAATGAGCAGTTCTTC.

This clonotype showed up many times. The gene calls are TRBV10-3 and TRBJ2-1, with D maybe TRBD2 (6 bases). The germline V gene has CDR1 ENHRY and CDR2 SYGVKD. The CDR3 consists of 13 residues. Trimming took 6 bases from V and 8 from J, leaving 14 bases between them. The CDR3 DNA sequence: TGTGCCATCAGCCTCCGAGGGGAGGATGAGCAGTTCTTC. Amino acid sequence: CAISLRGEDEQFF.

V is TRBV7-9 and J is TRBJ2-1, with TRBD2 as a possible D gene (6 bases). V dropped 4 bases and J dropped 6 bases, with 16 bases sitting between them. The CDR3 is 15 amino acids. Germline V CDR1 and CDR2: SEHNR, FQNEAQ (reference sequence). The DNA of the CDR3 is TGTGCCAGCAGCTCTGGGGGGAGGAGGTGCAATGAGCAGTTCTTC. Its translation is CASSSGGRRCNEQFF. The full variable domain, completed using reference TRBV7-9 and TRBJ2-1, is DTGVSQNPRHKITKRGQNVTFRCDPISEHNRLYWYRQTLGQGPEFLTYFQNEAQLEKSRLLSDRFSAERPKGSFSTLEIQRTEQGDSAMYLCASSSGGRRCNEQFFGPGTRLTVL.

This clonotype was counted only a few times. The gene calls are TRBV3-1 and TRBJ1-2; the D gene is possibly TRBD1 (5 bases). Trimming left V 3 bases short and J 6 bases short, with 17 bases between. Germline V gives CDR1 LGHDT, CDR2 YNNKEL (reference sequence). The length of the CDR3 is 15 residues. CDR3 sequence reads: CASSQESKKGDGYTF. The CDR3 bases are TGTGCCAGCAGCCAGGAAAGTAAGAAAGGGGATGGCTACACCTTC.

The V call is TRBV28, the J call TRBJ2-7; D call uncertain. V dropped 8 bases and J dropped 1 base, with 9 bases sitting between them. Germline loops: CDR1 MDHEN, CDR2 SYDVKM. The CDR3 covers 12 residues. Here the CDR3 DNA reads TGTGCCAGCTGCCCTCGTTCCTACGAGCAGTACTTC. Protein sequence: CASCPRSYEQYF.

This clonotype appeared a few times. CDR3 sequence (DNA): TGTGCCAGCAGCTTAGGTTCCAGGTCGGGCTACAATGAGCAGTTCTTC. This codes for CASSLGSRSGYNEQFF. The V call is TRBV5-5, the J call TRBJ2-1; D unclear. Germline V lookup: CDR1 SGHKS, CDR2 YYEKEE (reference sequence). This CDR3 region has 16 residues. Trimming took off 2 bases at V and 3 bases at J, with 15 bases between the two ends.

This chain joins TRBV6-5 and TRBJ2-3, with 8 bases that match TRBD2. V lost 6 bases to trimming and J lost 2 bases; unmatched junction nucleotides: 10. The length of the CDR3 is 16 residues. In germline, CDR1 is MNHEY, CDR2 SVGAGI. CDR3 protein: CASSPPASGLTDTQYF. CDR3 nucleotide sequence: TGTGCCAGCAGCCCCCCCGCTAGCGGGCTCACAGATACGCAGTATTTT.

This clonotype appeared a few times. This chain joins TRBV4-1 and TRBJ1-6, with 10 bases identical to TRBD1. Trimming at V came to 4 bases and at J to 6 bases, leaving 3 bases not matched to a gene. The CDR3 contains 15 residues. In germline, CDR1 is MGHRA, CDR2 YSYEKL. The CDR3 nucleotides are TGCGCCAGCAGCCTCCGGGACAGGGGTAATTCACCCCTCCACTTT. This sequence encodes CASSLRDRGNSPLHF.

The chain uses TRBV12-3 or TRBV12-4 and TRBJ1-5, with D possibly matching TRBD1 (5 bases). CDR3 length: 16 amino acids. V was clipped by 7 bases and J by 2 bases, with 18 bases between them. The CDR3 loop is CASIYTGQGGNQPQHF. The DNA for the CDR3 is TGTGCCAGCATCTATACAGGCCAGGGTGGCAATCAGCCCCAGCATTTT.